The TCR beta chain described here comes from a study of T cells in Graves' hyperthyroidism and ophthalmopathy. This clonotype was seen more than once but under ten times. RNA transcripts gave rise to amplified TCR beta CDR3 regions. The primer set for the first-round RT-PCR of the TCR CDR3 was HTBI. Using its own MiXCR run on the multiplex PCR reads, TCRdb lists one record per CDR3 protein. The repertoire consists of 300,000 to 450,000 distinct CDR3 sequences, with around 25% occurring once and the leading ten covering 70% to 75%. This CDR3 region has 13 residues. The germline V gene has CDR1 SNHLY and CDR2 FYNNEI. With V trimmed by 7 bases and J by 5 bases, 3 bases remained unmatched.

This sequence was found in a man over 45 with Graves' hyperthyroidism. The V gene is TRBV2, the J gene TRBJ2-5; 11 nucleotides agree with TRBD1. The specimen sequenced was blood. CDR3 nucleotides: TGTGCCAGCATACGGGACAGGGGGGAGACCCAGTACTTC. Translating it yields CASIRDRGETQYF.